The 21 T cell receptor beta chains in this list originate from one sample, sequenced in a study of blood T cell repertoires in COVID-19. Clones were read by immunoSEQ multiplex PCR, and TCRdb kept only the in-frame ones, dropping some. The top ten hold approximately 18% of the sample, which has roughly 99,000 clones, about four fifths seen once. The material sequenced was peripheral blood. Source of these receptors: a woman of 80 years or more with active or convalescent COVID-19.

The rearrangement joins TRBV5-5 to TRBJ2-3, with 13 bases lining up with TRBD2. This CDR3 contains 18 residues. J gave up 0 bases and V 4 bases, and 8 bases lay outside the gene matches. The germline V gene encodes CDR1 SGHKS and CDR2 YYEKEE (reference sequence). The CDR3: CASSLLAGGLGSTDTQYF. In DNA, the CDR3 is TGTGCCAGCAGCCTACTAGCGGGAGGGCTGGGGAGCACAGATACGCAGTATTTT.

The chain links TRBV12-3 or TRBV12-4 to TRBJ2-5; D is ambiguous. With 1 base removed from V and 5 bases from J, the gap between germline ends came to 5 bases. The CDR3 covers 12 residues. The CDR3 coding sequence is TGTGCCAGCAGTTTAGTTCAGGAGACCCAGTACTTC. Amino acid sequence: CASSLVQETQYF.

This chain uses TRBV5-6 with TRBJ2-6, with 11 bases aligning to TRBD1. The V gene's germline CDR1 is SGHDT and CDR2 YYEEEE. The CDR3 length is 16 residues. V lost 4 bases, J lost 2 bases, and 2 bases stayed unmatched. CDR3 DNA: TGTGCCAGCAGCGTGGACAGGGGGCCTGGGGCCAACGTCCTGACTTTC. This codes for CASSVDRGPGANVLTF. The entire variable domain, with the rest obtained from reference TRBV5-6 and TRBJ2-6, is as follows: DAGVTQSPTHLIKTRGQQVTLRCSPKSGHDTVSWYQQALGQGPQFIFQYYEEEERQRGNFPDRFSGHQFPNYSSELNVNALLLGDSALYLCASSVDRGPGANVLTFGAGSRLTVL.

The genes are TRBV21-1 and TRBJ1-1; the table names TRBD1, a call not compared with the DNA. TRBV21-1 is a recognized pseudogene. The CDR3 length is 17 residues. The CDR3 DNA sequence: TGTGCCAGCAGCAAAGAGGAGACAGGGAATATGAACACTGAAGCTTTCTTT. This sequence encodes CASSKEETGNMNTEAFF.

The J gene is TRBJ1-2, the V gene TRBV5-1; 12 bases fit TRBD1. Germline assignment: CDR1 SGHRS and CDR2 YFSETQ. The CDR3 has 16 residues. V dropped 0 bases and J dropped 7; count of bases not matched to a gene: 7. The CDR3 DNA reads as TGCGCCAGCAGCTTGGGTGCCGGGACAGGGGGCAGTGGCTACACCTTC. Protein sequence: CASSLGAGTGGSGYTF.

The chain carries TRBV27 and TRBJ1-1, with TRBD1 matching 10 bases. The V gene end was trimmed by 5 bases and the J gene end by 7 bases; junction bases not matched to a gene: 10. The CDR3 runs to 15 residues. The germline CDR1 and CDR2 sequences are MNHEY and SMNVEV (reference sequence). The CDR3 nucleotides are TGTGCCAGCAGTCGTACTACCCGGGACAGGGGTGAAGCTTTCTTT. It yields the protein CASSRTTRDRGEAFF.

This clone was seen a single time. The rearrangement joins TRBV4-1 to TRBJ2-3; TRBD2 agrees at 9 bases. CDR1 and CDR2 from the germline V gene are MGHRA and YSYEKL. V lost 2 bases, J lost 3 bases, and 12 bases stayed unmatched. The CDR3 length is 18 residues. The CDR3 DNA follows: TGCGCCAGCAGCCAACACGTAGCGGGAGTCCGGGGGACAGATACGCAGTATTTT. Protein: CASSQHVAGVRGTDTQYF.

This CDR3 reads CASSAVTDTQYF. CDR3 sequence (DNA): TGTGCCAGCAGCGCGGTAACAGATACGCAGTATTTT. This chain links TRBV28 with TRBJ2-3; D gene unclear. CDR3 length: 12 amino acids. Looked up from germline, CDR1 is MDHEN and CDR2 is SYDVKM. The V and J ends lost 6 bases and 3 bases respectively, with 7 bases between them.

The chain links TRBV19 to TRBJ2-3; TRBD1 agrees at 10 bases. CDR3 length: 14 residues. The ends lost 7 bases at V and 2 bases at J; junction bases unmatched: 3. Germline assignment: CDR1 LNHDA and CDR2 SQIVND (reference sequence). The CDR3 protein is CASKGTGVTDTQYF. The CDR3 region has the DNA TGTGCCAGTAAGGGGACAGGGGTCACAGATACGCAGTATTTT.

The gene calls are TRBV5-8 and TRBJ1-1, with 8 bases fitting TRBD1. The CDR3 spans 18 residues. The germline CDR1 and CDR2 sequences are SGHTS and YDEGEE. The ends lost 4 bases at V and 3 bases at J; junction bases unmatched: 17. The CDR3 reads CASSPGQATRLWDTEAFF. The CDR3 DNA reads as TGTGCCAGCAGCCCGGGACAGGCGACCCGCCTCTGGGACACTGAAGCTTTCTTT.

The rearrangement links TRBV12-3 or TRBV12-4 to TRBJ2-1; 7 nucleotides align to TRBD1. This CDR3 is built from 13 residues. Trimming removed 6 bases from V and 7 bases from J; junction bases left unmatched: 6. CDR3 nucleotide sequence: TGTGCCAGCAGCCGAGAACAGGGGAATGAGCAGTTCTTC. It specifies CASSREQGNEQFF.

The V and J genes are TRBV6-6 and TRBJ2-1; TRBD1 matches at 8 bases. The CDR3 runs 17 residues. CDR1 and CDR2 from the germline V gene are MNHNY and SVGAGI (reference sequence). V lost 5 bases to trimming and J lost 6 bases; unmatched junction nucleotides: 15. CDR3 nucleotides: TGTGCCAGCAGTCCTCTTTTCTCAGGGGGCTATCGCAATGAGCAGTTCTTC. Protein product: CASSPLFSGGYRNEQFF.

This rearrangement joins TRBV6-1 to TRBJ1-2, with unresolved D. Trimming removed 1 base at V and 2 bases at J, with 11 bases between. CDR1 MNHNS and CDR2 SASEGT come from the germline V gene. The CDR3 has 15 residues. The CDR3 DNA reads as TGTGCCAGCAGTGAAGGATTTGCGTGGAACTATGGCTACACCTTC. This encodes CASSEGFAWNYGYTF.

This chain uses TRBV6-5 with TRBJ2-5; 8 bases line up with TRBD2. The CDR3 is made up of 16 amino acids. The germline CDR1 and CDR2 sequences are MNHEY and SVGAGI. V shed 0 bases and J 3 bases; nucleotides not matched to a gene: 6. The CDR3 reads CASSYSLGLAEETQYF. DNA for the CDR3: TGTGCCAGCAGTTACTCCCTTGGACTAGCAGAAGAGACCCAGTACTTC.

The chain is built from TRBV5-6 and TRBJ1-1; 10 bases line up with TRBD1. Germline V lookup: CDR1 SGHDT, CDR2 YYEEEE. CDR3 length equals 15 residues. The V segment lost 2 bases and the J segment 11 bases; nucleotides outside the gene matches: 12. CDR3 in DNA: TGTGCCAGCAGCTTTACCGGGACAGGGGTTTATGGGGCTTTCTTT. It yields the protein CASSFTGTGVYGAFF.

V gene TRBV6-2 or TRBV6-3 combines with J gene TRBJ2-1; tentatively, D is TRBD1 (5 bases). The CDR3 covers 15 residues. Trimming stripped 2 bases from V and 11 bases from J, with 19 bases between. The germline gives CDR1 MNHEY, CDR2 SVGEGT. The CDR3 protein is CASSYQGKGFRKQFF. CDR3 bases: TGTGCCAGCAGTTACCAGGGTAAGGGTTTCAGAAAGCAGTTCTTC.

This sequence joins TRBV20-1 and TRBJ2-4, with 7 bases identical to TRBD1. The CDR3 has 11 amino acids. The V gene's germline CDR1 is DFQATT and CDR2 SNEGSKA (reference sequence). With V trimmed by 3 bases and J by 15 bases, 8 bases remained unmatched. The CDR3 is CSARDRDRRYF. The CDR3 coding sequence is TGCAGTGCTAGGGACCGGGACAGACGGTACTTC.

In its sample, this clone was seen a few times. The V gene is TRBV7-8, the J gene TRBJ2-5, with TRBD1 matching 9 bases. Germline CDR1 and CDR2: SGHVS and FQNEAQ. This CDR3 region has 15 residues. V trimming: 0 bases; J trimming: 2 bases; junction bases outside the gene matches: 1. The chain's CDR3 is CASSLAGTGQETQYF. The CDR3 DNA reads as TGTGCCAGCAGCTTAGCTGGGACAGGGCAAGAGACCCAGTACTTC.

Regarding this clone: A read error may account for a junction end that differs from germline. This same CDR3 is encoded by further DNA sequences in the sample. This chain joins TRBV5-1 and TRBJ2-7; 7 bases match TRBD2. The CDR3 extends over 14 amino acids. Germline V gives CDR1 SGHRS, CDR2 YFSETQ. CDR3 nucleotides: TGTGCCAGCAGCTTGGGCGGGAGCTCCTACGAGCAGTACTTC. Protein sequence: CASSLGGSSYEQYF.

This sequence joins TRBV18 and TRBJ1-1; D remains unclear. V dropped 3 bases and J dropped 8 bases, with 10 bases sitting between them. There are 12 residues in the CDR3. The germline V gene encodes CDR1 KGHSH and CDR2 LQKENI. CDR3 amino acids: CASSPGEPEAFF. The CDR3 coding sequence is TGTGCCAGCTCACCTGGAGAACCCGAAGCTTTCTTT.

In its sample, this clone was seen once. V gene TRBV25-1 combines with J gene TRBJ2-2, with TRBD1 identical over 8 bases. The CDR3 consists of 16 residues. V shed 6 bases, J shed 0 bases, and the junction held 6 bases outside the gene matches. Germline loops: CDR1 MGHDK, CDR2 SYGVNS. CDR3 protein: CASRETGATNTGELFF. As DNA, the CDR3 is TGTGCCAGCAGGGAGACAGGGGCTACGAACACCGGGGAGCTGTTTTTT.